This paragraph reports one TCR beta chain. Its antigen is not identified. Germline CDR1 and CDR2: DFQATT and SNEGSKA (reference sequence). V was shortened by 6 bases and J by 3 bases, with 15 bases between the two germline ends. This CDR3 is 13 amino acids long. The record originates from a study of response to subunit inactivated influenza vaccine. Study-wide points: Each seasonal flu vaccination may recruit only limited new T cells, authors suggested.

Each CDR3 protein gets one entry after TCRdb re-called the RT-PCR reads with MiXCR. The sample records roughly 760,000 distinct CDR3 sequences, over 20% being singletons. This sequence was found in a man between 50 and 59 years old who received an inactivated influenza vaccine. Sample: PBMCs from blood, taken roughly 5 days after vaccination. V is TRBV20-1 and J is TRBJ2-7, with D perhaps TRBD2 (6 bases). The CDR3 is CSASPAGGYEQYF. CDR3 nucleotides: TGCAGTGCGTCCCCAGCGGGCGGCTACGAGCAGTACTTC.